This TCR beta chain was recovered during a study of blood T cell repertoires in COVID-19. Across the study: The United States, Italy and Spain supplied acute and convalescent COVID-19 samples. PBMCs, B-cell-depleted T cells, or T cells were the source of the cDNA or gDNA that made up the material.

Original processing methods: Reference gene primer amplification yielded estimated nucleated cell counts. TCRdb's table, derived via immunoSEQ multiplex PCR, lists solely in-frame clones and lacks some. Clone size and V and J calls were adopted from that table, with D and trimming inferred from the DNA. The sample has some 300,000 clones, approximately 86% seen once; the top ten hold 1.3%. This CDR3 comprises 14 residues. Per the germline V gene, CDR1 is SEHNR and CDR2 is FQNEAQ (reference sequence). Unmatched junction bases numbered 7, after V lost 4 bases and J lost 5 bases. Sequenced sample: peripheral blood. The chain employs TRBV7-9 and TRBJ1-2, with 7 bases that match TRBD1. This clonotype originated in a man aged 65-85 years with acute or convalescent COVID-19. As DNA, the CDR3 is TGTGCCAGCAGCTCCCTGAGACAGGGATATGGCTACACCTTC. As protein: CASSSLRQGYGYTF.